The text below deals with one T cell receptor beta chain. Its binding antigen is unknown. No quality values exist for individual bases; no much larger clone is one base distant. Reading from cysteine to phenylalanine, the CDR3 counts 15 amino acids. Just CDR3 DNA is preserved here, 45 bases in frame from base 1. The sample's time point label, decoded: baseline before first vaccination. Samples from vaccinated people were obtained from the UK trials COV001 and COV002, which included a single-blind randomized controlled phase 2/3 trial of AZD1222 (ChAdOx1 nCoV-19) in healthy adults. For TCRbeta chain sequencing, PBMC samples from trial participants were taken at day 0 and at day 28 after the second dose. This sample is drawn from a study of T cell responses to AZD1222 COVID-19 vaccine (dated by TCRdb to about 2021). In terms of the full investigation: AZD1222 recipients whose second dose came at about 4 weeks and those whose second dose came at about 12 weeks were combined into one group, since spike-specific TCR depth and breadth did not differ between the two schedules. Trial participants were enrolled by age into 18-55, 56-69 and 70-plus year subgroups, with approximately 150, 28 and 58 TCR-sequenced participants respectively. TCR sequencing was performed for some 250 trial participants, of whom 200 to 210 were given two doses of AZD1222 and around 25 were given two doses of MenACWY control vaccine.

The CDR3 regions of human TCRbeta chains were analyzed by immunosequencing. The original methods were these. Repertoire TCRs were matched against a reference library of SARS-CoV-2-specific TCRs generated with the MIRA antigen-specificity platform. Breadth meant the fraction of unique TCRs that were SARS-CoV-2-associated, whereas depth meant the fraction of total T cells that were SARS-CoV-2-associated. Each spike-specific TCR was assigned to its reactive spike region and to a CD4 or CD8 class using the MIRA data. Log10-transformed breadth and depth values were compared by one-way ANOVA with Sidak's multiple comparisons tests. Drawn from immuneACCESS, this table holds only the in-frame rearrangements with V and J called that TCRdb kept. Clones are partly lost; checked studies trace under half to an unresolved V gene and leave the rest unexplained. From that table come the V and J calls and clone size; the DNA was used to work out D and trimming. The sample table records 130,000 to 150,000 clones; around 90% of these occur just once. Of the sample, 1.1% to 1.5% falls within the top ten clones.

Broader findings and caveats from the paper: In the small 56-69-year group, the increase in depth fell short of significance, most likely because of low power. Conclusions about previously exposed vaccinees are limited because only six or seven AZD1222 recipients were SARS-CoV-2 seropositive at baseline. No day 14 peak-response samples were available, so repertoires were characterized only after the peak T cell response. After two AZD1222 doses, both the breadth and the depth of spike-specific TCRs were significantly higher than at day 0 and than in MenACWY recipients. Reportedly, almost half of the unique spike-specific TCRs recognized epitopes lying outside the regions that are mutated in the B.1.351 and B.1.1.7 variants. Participants were mostly white British and included more females than males, and it was suggested by the authors that clonal diversity may have been underestimated. The whole spike protein was spanned by vaccine-associated CD4 TCRs, and dominant responses were seen in regions 160-218 and 743-854.

This clonotype was obtained from an adult in good health. The specimen was peripheral blood, collected on day 0 of AZD1222 vaccination. This chain joins TRBV21-1 to TRBJ1-1. TRBV21-1 is designated a pseudogene. At the DNA level, the sequence is TGTGCCAGCAGCAAAGTTACCTCGAGGAACACTGAAGCTTTCTTT. Its amino acids are CASSKVTSRNTEAFF.